These 16 T cell receptor beta chains came from one sample sequenced in a study of CD8+ T cells in alopecia areata. Treatment here: oral pan-JAK inhibitor, 5-10 mg twice daily. RNA extraction and reverse transcription yielded cDNA as sequencing template. The repertoire was sequenced with immunoSEQ multiplex PCR; TCRdb's copy has only in-frame clones and lacks some. The repertoire holds roughly 220,000 clones, approximately 38% seen once, with about 0.48% in the top ten. The sequenced sample was CD4+ T cells sorted from blood, obtained at approximately week 34, from a patient treated with tofacitinib. Source of these receptors: a human donor with alopecia areata.

The chain recombines TRBV9 with TRBJ2-3, with D possibly matching TRBD1 (5 bases). This CDR3 contains 15 residues. With 1 base removed from V and 5 bases from J, the gap between germline ends came to 14 bases. Germline V gene data show CDR1 as SGDLS and CDR2 as YYNGEE. The CDR3 reads CASSVTSREGDTQYF. For the CDR3, the DNA is TGTGCCAGCAGCGTAACCAGCAGGGAAGGAGATACGCAGTATTTT.

This clone was observed a handful of times. The chain is built from TRBV2 and TRBJ1-2, with 7 bases matching TRBD1. The ends lost 8 bases at V and 4 bases at J; junction bases unmatched: 7. Germline V gene data show CDR1 as SNHLY and CDR2 as FYNNEI. The CDR3 sequence is 13 residues long. The CDR3 nucleotides are TGTGCCAGCCGACAGGGTGGGGTCTATGGCTACACCTTC. This gives the protein CASRQGGVYGYTF.

The gene calls are TRBV6-5 and TRBJ2-5; D gene unclear. V lost 0 bases, J lost 7 bases, and 3 bases lay in between. Germline V CDR1 and CDR2: MNHEY, SVGAGI. This CDR3 has 11 amino acids. The CDR3 DNA is TGTGCCAGCAGTTACTCGCGGACCCAGTACTTC. This codes for CASSYSRTQYF.

This clone was seen a few times. This chain uses TRBV7-2 with TRBJ1-1, with TRBD1 matching 7 bases. The V gene end was trimmed by 0 bases and the J gene end by 1 base; junction bases not matched to a gene: 5. The germline V gene has CDR1 SGHTA and CDR2 FQGNSA. The length of the CDR3 is 16 residues. The CDR3 loop reads CASSLAVWTGNTEAFF. CDR3 bases: TGTGCCAGCAGCTTAGCGGTATGGACAGGGAACACTGAAGCTTTCTTT.

In this sample, this clone turned up a few times. The V and J genes are TRBV10-3 and TRBJ2-3, with 8 positions matching TRBD2. Germline trimming cut 3 bases from V and 1 base from J; bases unmatched to any gene: 6. The CDR3 runs to 16 residues. Germline assignment: CDR1 ENHRY and CDR2 SYGVKD. As DNA, the CDR3 is TGTGCCATCAGTGACCGGACTAGCACCGGCACAGATACGCAGTATTTT. Residues: CAISDRTSTGTDTQYF.

The chain is built from TRBV30 and TRBJ1-1; D remains unclear. This CDR3 contains 14 residues. Trimming stripped 3 bases from V and 1 base from J, with 12 bases between. Germline CDR1 and CDR2: GTSNPN and SVGIG (reference sequence). Written as DNA, the CDR3 is TGTGCCTGGAGCCCCCGGTCTAGGAACACTGAAGCTTTCTTT. Translated, it gives CAWSPRSRNTEAFF.

This rearrangement joins TRBV7-3 to TRBJ1-2; 8 nucleotides line up with TRBD1. The CDR3 covers 13 residues. Germline trimming cut 4 bases from V and 6 bases from J; bases unmatched to any gene: 4. Germline V gene data show CDR1 as SGHTA and CDR2 as FQGTGA. For the CDR3, the DNA is TGTGCCAGCAGCTACAGACAGGGGCATGGCTACACCTTC. It is translated as CASSYRQGHGYTF. The variable domain in full, completed from reference TRBV7-3 and TRBJ1-2, reads GAGVSQTPSNKVTEKGKYVELRCDPISGHTALYWYRQSLGQGPEFLIYFQGTGAADDSGLPNDRFFAVRPEGSVSTLKIQRTERGDSAVYLCASSYRQGHGYTFGSGTRLTVV.

The rearrangement links TRBV19 to TRBJ2-5; TRBD1 might be the D (5 bases). Trimming pared 8 bases from V and 3 bases from J, leaving 13 bases between. This CDR3 spans 13 amino acids. Germline V lookup: CDR1 LNHDA, CDR2 SQIVND (reference sequence). This CDR3 is CASGKGPKETQYF. Here the CDR3 DNA reads TGTGCCAGTGGTAAGGGGCCAAAAGAGACCCAGTACTTC.

This chain uses TRBV9 with TRBJ2-7; D tentatively fits TRBD1 or TRBD2 (5 bases each). The CDR3 is 16 amino acids. V lost 3 bases and J 0 bases, leaving 16 bases between the germline ends. CDR1 is SGDLS, CDR2 YYNGEE, per germline. The CDR3 loop reads CASSGRDPAYSYEQYF. The CDR3 DNA reads TGTGCCAGCAGCGGCCGGGACCCTGCATACTCCTACGAGCAGTACTTC.

A few counts support this clone. This chain uses TRBV15 with TRBJ2-3, with 9 bases lining up with TRBD1. From germline, CDR1 is LNHNV and CDR2 YYDKDF (reference sequence). Germline trimming cut 9 bases from V and 3 bases from J; bases unmatched to any gene: 7. CDR3 length: 14 residues. CDR3 sequence (DNA): TGTGCCACAAGACACAGGGGGCTGACAGATACGCAGTATTTT. Protein product: CATRHRGLTDTQYF.

Only a few counts were recorded for this clone. The V gene is TRBV7-9, the J gene TRBJ1-5; possible D gene TRBD1, 5 bases. V was clipped by 3 bases and J by 5 bases, with 11 bases between them. The germline V gene has CDR1 SEHNR and CDR2 FQNEAQ (reference sequence). This CDR3 has 14 residues. The CDR3 coding sequence is TGTGCCAGCAGCTTCGGCGAAGGGGATCAGCCCCAGCATTTT. Encoded protein: CASSFGEGDQPQHF. Full variable domain (remainder filled in from reference TRBV7-9 and TRBJ1-5): DTGVSQNPRHKITKRGQNVTFRCDPISEHNRLYWYRQTLGQGPEFLTYFQNEAQLEKSRLLSDRFSAERPKGSFSTLEIQRTEQGDSAMYLCASSFGEGDQPQHFGDGTRLSIL.

The chain joins TRBV25-1 to TRBJ2-5, with TRBD1 as a possible D gene (6 bases). V was trimmed by 4 bases and J by 0 bases, leaving 9 bases between them. The CDR3 runs 14 residues. Germline lookup yields CDR1 MGHDK and CDR2 SYGVNS. CDR3 nucleotides: TGTGCCAGCAGTGCCTGGACAGACCAAGAGACCCAGTACTTC. Its translation: CASSAWTDQETQYF.

J is TRBJ2-3 and V is TRBV4-1; 8 bases align to TRBD2. Germline V gene data show CDR1 as MGHRA and CDR2 as YSYEKL. Trimming removed 1 base from V and 1 base from J; junction bases left unmatched: 10. This CDR3 comprises 18 residues. The CDR3 region has the DNA TGCGCCAGCAGCCAAGTCGGGACTACTAGCGGCGGCACAGATACGCAGTATTTT. This gives the protein CASSQVGTTSGGTDTQYF.

This clone was counted between two and nine times. The V gene is TRBV18, the J gene TRBJ1-5, with 10 bases aligning to TRBD1. CDR3 length: 16 amino acids. Trimming removed 4 bases from V and 2 bases from J; junction bases left unmatched: 5. CDR1 and CDR2 from the germline V gene are KGHSH and LQKENI. CDR3 bases: TGTGCCAGCTCACGGACAGGGGGACGGGGCAATCAGCCCCAGCATTTT. This codes for CASSRTGGRGNQPQHF.

A few counts support this clone. The V and J genes are TRBV27 and TRBJ1-1; D gene ambiguous. V lost 3 bases and J lost 2, with 10 bases in between. Germline loops: CDR1 MNHEY, CDR2 SMNVEV (reference sequence). The CDR3 loop spans 14 amino acids. CDR3 amino acids: CASSLNSLNTEAFF. The CDR3 DNA is TGTGCCAGCAGTTTGAACAGCCTCAACACTGAAGCTTTCTTT.

The chain recombines TRBV6-1 with TRBJ2-7; D remains ambiguous. Looked up from germline, CDR1 is MNHNS and CDR2 is SASEGT. This CDR3 contains 15 residues. Trimming cost V 4 bases and J 7 bases, with 20 bases left between them. For the CDR3, the DNA is TGTGCCAGCAGTGCCCTTGTTGAGGCCTTAGGGGAGCAGTACTTC. It is translated as CASSALVEALGEQYF.